One sample yielded the 32 T cell receptor beta chains listed below, sequenced in a study of read filtering for tumor transcriptome and immune sequencing. The library was built from about 0.4 ug RNA with molecular barcoded adaptors for alpha/delta and beta/gamma chains. MiXCR was run by TCRdb on the reads, yielding one entry per CDR3 protein. The sample has fewer than 45,000 distinct CDR3 sequences, 10% to 15% seen once. Sequenced material: a population of CD138-negative cells sorted from bone marrow. These receptors originate from a donor over 35 with multiple myeloma.

The table lists this clonotype with many counts. The gene calls are TRBV7-2 and TRBJ1-1; D remains ambiguous. CDR1 SGHTA and CDR2 FQGNSA come from the germline V gene. This CDR3 is built from 14 residues. The V gene lost 1 base and the J gene lost 1 base, with 7 bases spanning the gap. DNA for the CDR3: TGTGCCAGCAGCTTAGGACTTTCGAACACTGAAGCTTTCTTT. Protein: CASSLGLSNTEAFF.

In its sample, this clonotype was seen many times. This chain uses TRBV20-1 with TRBJ2-7, with 10 bases aligning to TRBD2. The CDR3 is 13 residues long. The V gene's germline CDR1 is DFQATT and CDR2 SNEGSKA (reference sequence). The J segment lost 3 bases and the V segment lost 6 bases, leaving 5 bases of the junction unmatched. CDR3 sequence: CSATGTSVYEQYF. The DNA for the CDR3 is TGCAGTGCCACCGGGACTAGCGTCTACGAGCAGTACTTC.

This clonotype was seen repeatedly, ten times or more. The rearrangement uses TRBV7-9 and TRBJ2-5; TRBD1 might be the D (7 bases). This CDR3 region has 17 residues. The ends were cut back, 5 bases at V and 5 bases at J, with 24 bases in the middle. Germline CDR1 and CDR2: SEHNR and FQNEAQ (reference sequence). CDR3: CASSLPRTGEVSETQYF. The CDR3 nucleotides are TGTGCCAGCAGCCTCCCTCGAACAGGGGAGGTTTCCGAGACCCAGTACTTC.

There are many counts of this clonotype. The chain uses TRBV5-6 and TRBJ1-1; D remains ambiguous. V lost 5 bases and J lost 5, with 10 bases in between. The CDR3 sequence is 12 residues long. The germline CDR1 and CDR2 sequences are SGHDT and YYEEEE. The CDR3 here is CASRRRETEAFF. The CDR3 coding sequence is TGTGCCAGCAGGAGACGGGAGACTGAAGCTTTCTTT.

This clonotype has ten or more counts. This rearrangement joins TRBV7-9 to TRBJ1-1; D uncertain. From germline, CDR1 is SEHNR and CDR2 FQNEAQ (reference sequence). V lost 1 base to trimming and J lost 7 bases, with 7 bases between them. The CDR3 is made up of 12 amino acids. The CDR3 bases are TGTGCCAGCAGCTTAGGAAGTCTTGAAGCTTTCTTT. Encoded protein: CASSLGSLEAFF.

This clonotype was seen ten or more times. The chain carries TRBV5-8 and TRBJ2-1; D possibly corresponds to TRBD1 (5 bases). V lost 0 bases to trimming and J lost 10 bases, with 8 bases between them. CDR1 SGHTS and CDR2 YDEGEE come from the germline V gene. CDR3 length equals 12 residues. The CDR3 DNA reads TGTGCCAGCAGCTTGGGGACAAAAGAGCAGTTCTTC. As protein: CASSLGTKEQFF.

This clonotype was observed at least ten times. The chain employs TRBV5-5 and TRBJ2-7; D perhaps matches TRBD1 (6 bases). The CDR3 extends over 14 amino acids. CDR1 is SGHKS and CDR2 is YYEKEE in the germline V gene (reference sequence). The V end lost 0 bases, the J end lost 4 bases, and 11 bases lay between the germline ends. CDR3: CASSLAGVGYEQYF. CDR3 bases: TGTGCCAGCAGCTTGGCAGGGGTCGGGTACGAGCAGTACTTC. Full variable domain (remainder filled in from reference TRBV5-5 and TRBJ2-7): DAGVTQSPTHLIKTRGQQVTLRCSPISGHKSVSWYQQVLGQGPQFIFQYYEKEERGRGNFPDRFSARQFPNYSSELNVNALLLGDSALYLCASSLAGVGYEQYFGPGTRLTVT.

This clonotype was detected ten times or more. The rearrangement joins TRBV5-1 to TRBJ1-1, with 10 bases aligning to TRBD1. After removal of 0 bases from V and 7 bases from J, the junction contained 9 bases not matched to a gene. The V gene's germline CDR1 is SGHRS and CDR2 YFSETQ. This CDR3 comprises 16 residues. CDR3 DNA: TGCGCCAGCAGCTTGGGGCGACAGGGGGCAGAAGGTGAAGCTTTCTTT. This gives the protein CASSLGRQGAEGEAFF.

This clonotype occurred a few times. A read error is possible here, since a much larger clone lies one base away. The genes are TRBV18 and TRBJ2-1; D may match TRBD1 or TRBD2 (5 bases each). This CDR3 is 14 amino acids long. Germline CDR1 KGHSH, CDR2 LQKENI. Trimming cost V 3 bases and J 7 bases, with 13 bases left between them. CDR3 nucleotides: TGTGCCAGCTCACCGGGACGGGTTAAGAATGAGCAGTTCTTC. Translating gives CASSPGRVKNEQFF.

There are many counts of this clonotype. The CDR3 region is CASSQWDSNTGELFF. The CDR3 DNA sequence: TGTGCCAGCAGCCAATGGGACAGCAACACCGGGGAGCTGTTTTTT. V is TRBV3-1 and J is TRBJ2-2, with 7 bases matching TRBD1. This CDR3 region has 15 residues. Trimming cost V 2 bases and J 2 bases; bases outside gene matches: 2. Germline V CDR1 and CDR2: LGHDT, YNNKEL (reference sequence).

The chain is built from TRBV3-1 and TRBJ1-5; no reliable D call. Trimming shortened V by 5 bases and J by 1 base, and 3 bases separated the two germline ends. Germline V gene sequence: CDR1 LGHDT, CDR2 YNNKEL (reference sequence). The CDR3 contains 12 residues. CDR3 amino acids: CASSYSNQPQHF. Here the CDR3 DNA reads TGTGCCAGCAGCTACAGCAATCAGCCCCAGCATTTT.

This clonotype was counted only a few times. The chain carries TRBV24-1 and TRBJ2-5; TRBD2 agrees at 8 bases. This CDR3 has 17 residues. V dropped 4 bases and J dropped 4; count of bases not matched to a gene: 13. CDR1 is KGHDR, CDR2 SFDVKD, per germline. DNA of the CDR3: TGTGCCACCAGTGACCGGAGGGTAGCGGGACCGCCAGAGACCCAGTACTTC. Amino acid sequence: CATSDRRVAGPPETQYF.

This chain joins TRBV29-1 and TRBJ1-5; 7 bases match TRBD1. The CDR3 runs 12 residues. Germline CDR1 is SQVTM and CDR2 is ANQGSEA. The J segment lost 7 bases and the V segment lost 4 bases, leaving 4 bases of the junction unmatched. The CDR3 is CSVGGQQQPQHF. The CDR3 nucleotides are TGCAGCGTTGGGGGACAGCAGCAGCCCCAGCATTTT. Complete variable domain (other parts from reference TRBV29-1 and TRBJ1-5): SAVISQKPSRDICQRGTSLTIQCQVDSQVTMMFWYRQQPGQSLTLIATANQGSEATYESGFVIDKFPISRPNLTFSTLTVSNMSPEDSSIYLCSVGGQQQPQHFGDGTRLSIL.

Ten or more counts support this clonotype. V gene TRBV7-9 combines with J gene TRBJ1-4, with a weak D call TRBD1 (5 bases). From germline, CDR1 is SEHNR and CDR2 FQNEAQ (reference sequence). The CDR3 has 16 residues. V lost 5 bases and J 6 bases, leaving 19 bases between the germline ends. This chain's CDR3 is CASSPGVGAYYEKLFF. The CDR3 coding sequence is TGTGCCAGCAGCCCCGGCGTAGGGGCATATTATGAAAAACTGTTTTTT.

The V gene is TRBV7-2, the J gene TRBJ2-2, with D tentatively TRBD1 or TRBD2 (5 bases each). The ends were cut back, 2 bases at V and 3 bases at J, with 13 bases in the middle. The germline CDR1 and CDR2 sequences are SGHTA and FQGNSA. The CDR3 sequence is 16 residues long. This CDR3 reads CASSLLRGMDTGELFF. The CDR3 DNA sequence: TGTGCCAGCAGCTTACTCCGGGGCATGGACACCGGGGAGCTGTTTTTT.

This clonotype was seen a single time. Germline and junction disagree at one end, which may indicate a read error. The gene calls are TRBV28 and TRBJ1-1; 9 bases are shared with TRBD1. The germline CDR1 and CDR2 sequences are MDHEN and SYDVKM. This CDR3 has 17 residues. CDR3 sequence (DNA): TGTGCCAGCAGTCCCGGAGGGACAGGGAATTTGGAAACTGAAGCTCTCTTT. Its protein is CASSPGGTGNLETEALF.

On this clonotype itself: This likely came from a read error, as a far larger clone is one base away. The J gene is TRBJ2-1, the V gene TRBV23-1; D gene unclear. TRBV23-1 is an ORF, and what it does is uncertain. V was clipped by 6 bases and J by 5 bases, with 26 bases between them. This CDR3 spans 18 amino acids. This chain's CDR3 is CASSQVRSQLTRHNEQFF. The CDR3 DNA reads as TGCGCCAGCAGCCAAGTTAGGTCACAACTAACTCGCCACAATGAGCAGTTCTTC.

This clonotype has a count of ten or more. The chain combines TRBV30 with TRBJ2-3; 9 nucleotides match TRBD1. The CDR3 has 16 amino acids. Trimming took 4 bases from V and 5 from J; bases not matched to a gene: 13. Germline-derived CDR1 and CDR2 are GTSNPN and SVGIG (reference sequence). The CDR3 sequence is CAWITVPGQGIDTQYF. CDR3 sequence (DNA): TGTGCCTGGATCACGGTCCCGGGACAGGGTATAGATACGCAGTATTTT.

This clonotype was counted between two and nine times. The gene calls are TRBV12-3 or TRBV12-4 and TRBJ2-2, with D possibly being TRBD1 or TRBD2 (5 bases each). The CDR3 is 12 amino acids. CDR3 amino acids: CVTGAGTGELFF. The CDR3 nucleotides are TGTGTTACTGGGGCGGGCACCGGGGAGCTGTTTTTT.

This clonotype has at least ten counts. This sequence joins TRBV20-1 and TRBJ1-2, with 7 bases aligning to TRBD1. The CDR3 contains 13 residues. Germline CDR1 is DFQATT and CDR2 is SNEGSKA (reference sequence). With V trimmed by 3 bases and J by 8 bases, 9 bases remained unmatched. The CDR3 bases are TGCAGTGCTAGCGCTGACAGGGTCTACGGCTACACCTTC. It yields the protein CSASADRVYGYTF.

This clonotype showed up many times. This rearrangement joins TRBV4-3 to TRBJ2-3, with D unresolved. The V and J ends lost 0 bases and 6 bases respectively, with 10 bases between them. Germline CDR1 and CDR2: LGHNA and YSLEER. CDR3 length: 14 residues. Written as DNA, the CDR3 is TGCGCCAGCAGCCAAGAAGGCCTGCCGGATACGCAGTATTTT. Translation gives CASSQEGLPDTQYF.

Points on this clonotype: With a much larger clone just one base away, this may be a read error. J is TRBJ2-7 and V is TRBV7-2; the D is unclear. V gave up 3 bases and J gave up 6 bases, with 9 bases separating them. Germline V gene sequence: CDR1 SGHTA, CDR2 FQGNSA. CDR3 length equals 12 residues. CDR3 amino acids: CASSFGPAEQYF. The CDR3 DNA reads TGTGCCAGCAGCTTCGGCCCAGCCGAGCAGTACTTC.

This clonotype was seen at least ten times. V gene TRBV29-1 combines with J gene TRBJ2-3; no clear D. Deletions cut 4 bases from V and 0 bases from J, with 5 bases between. Germline CDR1 SQVTM, CDR2 ANQGSEA. The CDR3 loop spans 12 amino acids. The CDR3, as DNA: TGCAGCGTTGCCGAGAGCACAGATACGCAGTATTTT. Translating gives CSVAESTDTQYF.

This clonotype was detected many times. The rearrangement joins TRBV11-3 to TRBJ2-1, with 9 bases lining up with TRBD2. CDR1 is SGHNT, CDR2 YENEEA, per germline. The CDR3 is made up of 11 amino acids. The trim removed 8 bases at V and 9 bases at J, leaving 2 bases unmatched. The chain's CDR3 is CASASGTEQFF. Written as DNA, the CDR3 is TGTGCCAGCGCTAGCGGGACTGAGCAGTTCTTC.

This clonotype was detected many times. The chain is built from TRBV2 and TRBJ2-2; D remains ambiguous. Trimming stripped 7 bases from V and 1 base from J, with 10 bases between. The V gene's germline CDR1 is SNHLY and CDR2 FYNNEI. The CDR3 is 14 amino acids. The CDR3 sequence: CASKFRRNTGELFF. Written as DNA, the CDR3 is TGTGCCAGCAAATTTCGGAGGAACACCGGGGAGCTGTTTTTT.

This clonotype showed up many times. The chain employs TRBV6-1 and TRBJ1-2; maybe TRBD1 (6 bases). The CDR3 spans 13 residues. V dropped 2 bases and J dropped 7 bases, with 11 bases sitting between them. Germline assignment: CDR1 MNHNS and CDR2 SASEGT. CDR3 sequence reads: CASSELQGSGYTF. CDR3 nucleotides: TGTGCCAGCAGTGAATTGCAGGGGTCTGGCTACACCTTC.

This chain uses TRBV7-2 with TRBJ2-5; D possibly corresponds to TRBD2 (6 bases). Germline V gene sequence: CDR1 SGHTA, CDR2 FQGNSA. Trimming stripped 5 bases from V and 0 bases from J, with 10 bases between. The CDR3 runs to 14 residues. The CDR3 DNA is TGTGCCAGCAGCAGGCGGGGTTACCAAGAGACCCAGTACTTC. Amino acid sequence: CASSRRGYQETQYF.

A note on this clonotype: A much larger clonotype is one base distant, so this may be a read error. This chain uses TRBV4-3 with TRBJ2-3, with 7 bases matching TRBD1. Germline V gene lookup returns CDR1 LGHNA and CDR2 YSLEER. The CDR3 has 17 residues. Here the CDR3 reads CASGQDLPPTGSDTQYF. The CDR3 DNA reads as TGCGCCAGCGGCCAAGATCTCCCGCCGACAGGGTCAGATACGCAGTATTTT.

This clonotype was recorded at least ten times. The rearrangement links TRBV30 to TRBJ2-2, with D perhaps TRBD1 or TRBD2 (5 bases each). Germline CDR1 is GTSNPN and CDR2 is SVGIG (reference sequence). This CDR3 has 14 amino acids. The V and J ends lost 1 base and 7 bases respectively, with 13 bases between them. CDR3 sequence reads: CAWSDSGRGGELFF. CDR3 sequence (DNA): TGTGCCTGGAGTGACTCGGGAAGGGGCGGGGAGCTGTTTTTT.

This clonotype came up many times. The chain couples TRBV20-1 to TRBJ2-1; perhaps TRBD2 as D (6 bases). The germline V gene has CDR1 DFQATT and CDR2 SNEGSKA (reference sequence). The CDR3 runs 11 residues. V lost 5 bases to trimming and J lost 7 bases, with 9 bases between them. Written as DNA, the CDR3 is TGCAGTGCTCCCCGGGGGAATGAGCAGTTCTTC. This encodes CSAPRGNEQFF.

This clonotype was seen at least ten times. The V gene is TRBV6-2 or TRBV6-3, the J gene TRBJ2-5; TRBD2 might be the D (5 bases). Between the trimmed V and J ends, which lost 0 bases and 4 bases, there was a span of 9 bases. Germline V lookup: CDR1 MNHEY, CDR2 SVGEGT. The CDR3 runs to 14 residues. The CDR3 nucleotides read TGTGCCAGCAGTTACTCGTGGGAGAGAGAGACCCAGTACTTC. Amino acids: CASSYSWERETQYF.

This clonotype was seen many times. V and J are TRBV20-1 and TRBJ2-7; 11 bases agree with TRBD2. The CDR3 totals 15 residues. Germline V gene sequence: CDR1 DFQATT, CDR2 SNEGSKA (reference sequence). The J segment lost 2 bases and the V segment lost 2 bases, leaving 5 bases of the junction unmatched. CDR3 sequence reads: CSARPLAGGTYEQYF. As DNA, the CDR3 is TGCAGTGCTAGACCCCTAGCGGGAGGTACCTACGAGCAGTACTTC.